These 6 T cell receptor beta chains came from one sample sequenced in a study of identical twins. TCRdb redid the calling of the 5' RACE reads with MiXCR, one entry per CDR3 protein. The data show about 190,000 distinct CDR3 sequences, 15% to 20% seen once. These data were also reused for a study on T cells expressing NK-cell markers.

Sequenced input: CD8+ T cells sorted from blood. The receptors come from a woman aged 18-35 years in good health.

This clonotype was seen only a few times. The V and J genes are TRBV4-1 and TRBJ2-7, with D possibly matching TRBD2 (5 bases). The CDR3 spans 15 residues. The germline V gene encodes CDR1 MGHRA and CDR2 YSYEKL. Trimming removed 3 bases from V and 3 bases from J, with 15 bases in between. The CDR3 nucleotides read TGCGCCAGCAGCCAGTTCGGGGAAAAAGACTACGAGCAGTACTTC. Translated: CASSQFGEKDYEQYF.

The chain combines TRBV18 with TRBJ2-1; D unresolved. The CDR3 is 12 amino acids. Trimming pared 0 bases from V and 9 bases from J, leaving 6 bases between. Germline CDR1 is KGHSH and CDR2 is LQKENI. CDR3 nucleotide sequence: TGTGCCAGCTCACCACCGTACTTTGAGCAGTTCTTC. Amino acid sequence: CASSPPYFEQFF. The entire variable domain, with the rest obtained from reference TRBV18 and TRBJ2-1, is as follows: NAGVMQNPRHLVRRRGQEARLRCSPMKGHSHVYWYRQLPEEGLKFMVYLQKENIIDESGMPKERFSAEFPKEGPSILRIQQVVRGDSAAYFCASSPPYFEQFFGPGTRLTVL.

V and J are TRBV5-1 and TRBJ2-7, with TRBD2 identical over 12 bases. This CDR3 is built from 19 residues. Trimming cost V 4 bases and J 0 bases; bases outside gene matches: 14. In germline, CDR1 is SGHRS, CDR2 YFSETQ. CDR3 DNA: TGCGCCAGCAGCCCGGCGGGAGGGGGACTAGCGGGTAGCTCCTACGAGCAGTACTTC. As protein: CASSPAGGGLAGSSYEQYF.

A few counts support this clonotype. The chain has TRBV9 and TRBJ2-1; TRBD2 matches at 7 bases. The CDR3 contains 14 residues. In germline, CDR1 is SGDLS, CDR2 YYNGEE. Losses at the gene ends were 0 bases for V and 7 bases for J; bases not matched to a gene: 4. CDR3 region: CASSVVGLGNEQFF. The CDR3, as DNA: TGTGCCAGCAGCGTAGTCGGACTAGGTAATGAGCAGTTCTTC.

This clonotype was counted ten times or more. This chain joins TRBV29-1 and TRBJ2-2; no firm D call. Between the trimmed V and J ends, which lost 4 bases and 2 bases, there was a span of 5 bases. This CDR3 spans 12 amino acids. Germline V gives CDR1 SQVTM, CDR2 ANQGSEA. CDR3 bases: TGCAGCGTTGTTGGAAACACCGGGGAGCTGTTTTTT. Translation: CSVVGNTGELFF.

The chain employs TRBV5-1 and TRBJ2-7; D uncertain. The CDR3 loop spans 15 amino acids. CDR1 SGHRS and CDR2 YFSETQ come from the germline V gene. V lost 0 bases, J lost 0 bases, and 10 bases lay in between. The CDR3 region is CASSLGQESSYEQYF. In DNA, the CDR3 is TGCGCCAGCAGCTTGGGGCAGGAGAGCTCCTACGAGCAGTACTTC.